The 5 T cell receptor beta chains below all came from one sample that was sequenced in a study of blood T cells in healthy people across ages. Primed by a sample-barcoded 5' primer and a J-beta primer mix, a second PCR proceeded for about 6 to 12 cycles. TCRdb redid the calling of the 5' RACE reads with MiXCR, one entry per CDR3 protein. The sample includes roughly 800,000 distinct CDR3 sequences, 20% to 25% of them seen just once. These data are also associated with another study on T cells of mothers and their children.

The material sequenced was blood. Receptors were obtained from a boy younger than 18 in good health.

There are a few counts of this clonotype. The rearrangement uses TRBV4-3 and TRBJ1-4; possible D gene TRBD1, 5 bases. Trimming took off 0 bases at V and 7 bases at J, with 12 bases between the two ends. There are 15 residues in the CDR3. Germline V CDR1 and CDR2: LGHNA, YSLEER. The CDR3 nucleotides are TGCGCCAGCAGCCAAGAATCAGGGAGTGGTGAAAAACTGTTTTTT. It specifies CASSQESGSGEKLFF.

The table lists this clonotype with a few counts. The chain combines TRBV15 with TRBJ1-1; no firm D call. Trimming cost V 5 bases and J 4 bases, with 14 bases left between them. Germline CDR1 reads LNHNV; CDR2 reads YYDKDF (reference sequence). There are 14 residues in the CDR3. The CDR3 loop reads CATSPSGLGTEAFF. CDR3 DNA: TGTGCCACCAGCCCCTCGGGGTTAGGCACTGAAGCTTTCTTT.

CDR3 protein: CSARVGTGSTGELFF. Here the CDR3 DNA reads TGCAGTGCTAGAGTTGGGACAGGGTCTACCGGGGAGCTGTTTTTT. This chain uses TRBV20-1 with TRBJ2-2, with 9 bases that match TRBD1. This CDR3 region has 15 residues. Germline lookup yields CDR1 DFQATT and CDR2 SNEGSKA (reference sequence). V gave up 1 base and J gave up 5 bases; unmatched junction bases: 5.

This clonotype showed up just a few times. The CDR3 sequence is CASSLAGPVKLFF. CDR3 in DNA: TGTGCCAGCAGCCTAGCAGGGCCGGTAAAACTGTTTTTT. The rearrangement joins TRBV3-1 to TRBJ1-4; D perhaps matches TRBD1 (5 bases). The V end was cut by 4 bases, the J end by 10 bases, with 13 bases between. Germline CDR1 and CDR2: LGHDT and YNNKEL (reference sequence). The CDR3 spans 13 residues.

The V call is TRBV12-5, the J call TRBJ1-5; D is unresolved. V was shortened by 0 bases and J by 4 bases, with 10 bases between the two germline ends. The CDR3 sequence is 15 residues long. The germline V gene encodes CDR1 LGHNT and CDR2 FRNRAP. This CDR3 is CASGLVGVGNQPQHF. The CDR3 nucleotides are TGTGCTAGTGGTTTGGTCGGAGTTGGGAATCAGCCCCAGCATTTT.